This entry describes one TCR beta chain. What it recognizes is unknown. The data belong to a study of molecular identifiers for immune sequencing clone quantification. On the study more broadly: In replicates, the authors split RNA from approximately 20,000 or 100,000 naive CD8 cells five ways and sequenced four.

This CDR3 comprises 16 residues. Germline V CDR1 and CDR2: SGHVS, FQNEAQ. J lost 2 bases, V lost 1 base, and 3 bases had no gene match. Generation of bulk TCR libraries relied on previously described methods and listed TCR primers. TCRdb ran MiXCR on the PCR reads and lists one entry per CDR3 protein. The sample comprises 85,000 to 120,000 distinct CDR3 sequences, 35% of which are singletons, and 9.7% rests with the top ten. Study-wide results and limits: Effector cells had over 98% of their molecules in clones above 20 RNA copies, while naive cells had under 1%.

Sequencing was done on a sample of naive CD8+ T cells from blood, with Jurkat cell RNA spiked in. The subset: FACS-sorted CD8+CD4-CCR7+CD45RA+ naive T cells. The source of this sequence is a human donor in good health. Some libraries in this study had Jurkat cell RNA spiked in. V is TRBV7-8 and J is TRBJ2-7; TRBD2 matches at 12 bases. The CDR3 nucleotides read TGTGCCAGCAGCTTAGAACTAGCGGGAGGTACCTACGAGCAGTACTTC. Its translation: CASSLELAGGTYEQYF.